Listed below are T cell receptor beta chains from one sample, sequenced in a study of T cells in narcolepsy. Using immunoSEQ multiplex PCR, the repertoire was profiled, and TCRdb retains in-frame clones only, with some absent. The repertoire has 25,000 to 35,000 clones, around nine tenths of them found once; the top ten carry 0.95% to 1.3%. Sequencing was done on a sample of CD45RA- memory CD4+ T cells from PBMCs. These receptors were collected from a human donor with narcolepsy. Both conserved end residues are part of each CDR3. A D gene is named only where the DNA matches it firmly. Clone size is shown for a subset of rows, as once, few, many or a class of expanded clone.

>NA|TRBJ1-5|TRBV2|14|NA
CASSEYRINQPQHF
TGTGCCAGCAGTGAGTACAGAATAAATCAGCCCCAGCATTTT
>NA|TRBJ2-1|TRBV10-3|13|NA
CAISERVGNEQFF
TGTGCCATCAGTGAGAGGGTCGGCAATGAGCAGTTCTTC
>TRBD1|TRBJ1-6|TRBV5-5|16|once
CASRLMAGGWNSPLHF
TGTGCCAGCAGGTTGATGGCAGGGGGTTGGAATTCACCCCTCCACTTT
>TRBD2|TRBJ2-3|TRBV4-1|15|NA
CASSQLKRGVYTQYF
TGCGCCAGCAGCCAACTCAAGCGGGGGGTATATACGCAGTATTTT
>NA|TRBJ1-1|TRBV5-1|15|NA
CASSLAGRTNTEAFF
TGCGCCAGCAGCCTGGCGGGGAGGACGAACACTGAAGCTTTCTTT
>TRBD1|TRBJ2-5|TRBV18|16|few
CASSPSRTGGLETQYF
TGTGCCAGCTCACCGTCTCGGACAGGGGGCTTAGAGACCCAGTACTTC
>TRBD1|TRBJ1-2|TRBV5-6|15|NA
CASSARTGHLYGYTF
TGTGCCAGCAGCGCCCGGACAGGGCACCTCTATGGCTACACCTTC
>NA|TRBJ2-5|TRBV6-1|13|NA
CASSPVGQETQYF
TGTGCCAGCAGTCCGGTGGGGCAAGAGACCCAGTACTTC
>NA|TRBJ1-1|TRBV6-5|11|NA
CASSPYIEAFF
TGTGCCAGCAGTCCGTACATTGAAGCTTTCTTT
>TRBD2|TRBJ2-1|TRBV5-4|15|few
CASSLNSGAYNEQFF
TGTGCCAGCAGCTTGAATAGCGGGGCCTACAATGAGCAGTTCTTC
>NA|TRBJ2-7|TRBV25-1|14|once
CASSELHLLGEQYF
TGTGCCAGCAGTGAATTGCATCTTTTGGGCGAGCAGTACTTC
>TRBD1|TRBJ1-1|TRBV6-4|16|NA
CASSQTGWKMNTEAFF
TGTGCCAGCAGTCAGACAGGGTGGAAGATGAACACTGAAGCTTTCTTT
>TRBD2|TRBJ2-5|TRBV2|14|NA
CASSIAGAQETQYF
TGTGCCAGCAGTATAGCGGGGGCCCAAGAGACCCAGTACTTC
>TRBD1|TRBJ1-2|TRBV28|15|NA
CASSSTLTGGHGYTF
TGTGCCAGCAGCTCTACCCTGACAGGGGGCCATGGCTACACCTTC
>NA|TRBJ1-1|TRBV7-9|15|NA
CASSLGGLGNTEAFF
TGTGCCAGCAGCTTAGGAGGACTGGGAAACACTGAAGCTTTCTTT
>NA|TRBJ1-1|TRBV5-1|15|NA
CASSPEEALNTEAFF
TGCGCCAGCAGCCCGGAGGAGGCGTTGAACACTGAAGCTTTCTTT
>NA|TRBJ1-2|TRBV2|15|NA
CASSESSGAVYGYTF
TGTGCCAGCAGTGAATCCTCAGGGGCGGTCTATGGCTACACCTTC
>TRBD1|TRBJ1-2|TRBV19|14|NA
CASSLSQGTYGYTF
TGTGCCAGTAGTCTTTCACAGGGGACCTATGGCTACACCTTC
>NA|TRBJ1-5|TRBV19|15|NA
CASSTRGLSNQPQHF
TGTGCCAGTAGCACTCGGGGACTTAGCAATCAGCCCCAGCATTTT
>NA|TRBJ1-6|TRBV5-6|12|NA
CASSSWNSPLHF
TGTGCCAGCAGCTCATGGAATTCACCCCTCCACTTT
>NA|TRBJ1-5|TRBV10-2|12|NA
CASSDLYQPQHF
TGCGCCAGCAGTGACTTGTATCAGCCCCAGCATTTT
>NA|TRBJ2-6|TRBV28|14|NA
CASRTGNGANVLTF
TGTGCCAGCAGGACAGGTAACGGGGCCAACGTCCTGACTTTC
>NA|TRBJ1-6|TRBV11-3|13|NA
CASSLSQGSPLHF
TGTGCCAGCAGCTTATCCCAGGGGTCACCCCTCCACTTT
>TRBD1|TRBJ1-3|TRBV7-9|15|NA
CASSLKGQGANTIYF
TGTGCCAGCAGCTTGAAGGGACAGGGGGCGAACACCATATATTTT
>NA|TRBJ1-3|TRBV19|15|NA
CASSSRGNSGNTIYF
TGTGCCAGTAGTAGTCGGGGAAACTCTGGAAACACCATATATTTT
>NA|TRBJ1-5|TRBV27|13|NA
CASSLSAYQPQHF
TGTGCCAGCAGTTTATCCGCGTATCAGCCCCAGCATTTT
>NA|TRBJ2-5|TRBV29-1|14|NA
CSVRPAGPRETQYF
TGCAGCGTTCGCCCCGCAGGGCCTAGAGAGACCCAGTACTTC
>TRBD1|TRBJ1-4|TRBV4-1|16|few
CASSQTQGQGREKLFF
TGCGCCAGCAGCCAAACCCAGGGACAGGGTCGAGAAAAACTGTTTTTT
>TRBD2|TRBJ2-1|TRBV2|14|NA
CASSDSGSYNEQFF
TGTGCCAGCAGTGATAGCGGGTCCTACAATGAGCAGTTCTTC
>NA|TRBJ2-7|TRBV11-1|13|NA
CASSLPASYEQYF
TGTGCCAGCAGCTTACCGGCTTCCTACGAGCAGTACTTC
>TRBD1|TRBJ2-7|TRBV9|14|NA
CASSPGTENYEQYF
TGTGCCAGCAGCCCGGGGACAGAGAACTACGAGCAGTACTTC
>NA|TRBJ1-4|TRBV27|14|NA
CASSSPATNEKLFF
TGTGCCAGCAGTTCACCCGCAACTAATGAAAAACTGTTTTTT
>NA|TRBJ1-2|TRBV9|16|NA
CASQSTNSRKTYGYTF
TGTGCCAGCCAAAGCACGAACTCAAGAAAGACCTATGGCTACACCTTC